These T cell receptor beta chains were read from a single sample in a study of blood T cell repertoires in COVID-19. Profiled with immunoSEQ multiplex PCR; TCRdb holds only in-frame clones, not every one. The table records approximately 120,000 clones, around 87% of them present only once. The sequenced sample consisted of peripheral blood. The receptor source for this set is a man in his fifties or sixties with acute or convalescent COVID-19. CDR3s include the opening cysteine and the closing phenylalanine or tryptophan.

v_call: TRBV19; j_call: TRBJ2-5; cdr3_aa: CASNRQGRETQYF
v_call: TRBV5-8; j_call: TRBJ1-2; cdr3_aa: CASRTRDWGDYGYTF
v_call: TRBV14; j_call: TRBJ1-5; cdr3_aa: CASSRSGANQPQHF
v_call: TRBV6-5; j_call: TRBJ1-5; cdr3_aa: CASSGQGRNQPQHF
v_call: TRBV19; j_call: TRBJ2-3; cdr3_aa: CASTQGISTDTQYF
v_call: TRBV27; j_call: TRBJ2-1; cdr3_aa: CASSLTRSSYNEQFF
v_call: TRBV14; j_call: TRBJ1-1; cdr3_aa: CASSQGAGVNTEAFF
v_call: TRBV27; j_call: TRBJ2-1; cdr3_aa: CASSLARSYDEQFF
v_call: TRBV5-1; j_call: TRBJ2-5; cdr3_aa: CASSFGGLAGGETQYF
v_call: TRBV11-2; j_call: TRBJ1-5; cdr3_aa: CASADTRNQPQHF
v_call: TRBV11-2; j_call: TRBJ2-5; cdr3_aa: CASSLSVRGQETQYF
v_call: TRBV11-2; j_call: TRBJ2-2; cdr3_aa: CASTSGWSTGELFF
v_call: TRBV6-6; j_call: TRBJ2-4; cdr3_aa: CATRRGTSGTGIQYF
v_call: TRBV5-8; j_call: TRBJ1-5; cdr3_aa: CASSTGTDRGDNQPQHF
v_call: TRBV7-2; j_call: TRBJ1-5; cdr3_aa: CASTLRDNQPQHF
v_call: TRBV10-2; j_call: TRBJ2-1; cdr3_aa: CASSGGGRDEQFF
v_call: TRBV2; j_call: TRBJ1-2; cdr3_aa: CASREGQVGGYTF
v_call: TRBV6-5; j_call: TRBJ1-1; cdr3_aa: CASSYQPGTVNTEAFF
v_call: TRBV11-2; j_call: TRBJ2-1; cdr3_aa: CASSLGPMGGRYNEQFF
v_call: TRBV7-8; j_call: TRBJ2-3; cdr3_aa: CASSLTGYTDTQYF